The rows below give T cell receptor beta chains drawn from one sample of a study of T cells after yellow fever vaccination. TCRdb re-analysed the 5' RACE reads in MiXCR, keeping a single row per CDR3 protein. The table includes approximately 120,000 distinct CDR3 sequences, around 7.7% detected once. Sequencing used CD4+ T cells sorted from PBMCs, obtained 10 to 11 days after the first yellow fever vaccination. The receptors were sampled from a man younger than 35 who received the YFV17D yellow fever vaccine. Each CDR3 is given with its conserved first and last residue. The D gene is left open where the match is weak. Clone sizes are given selectively: once, few, many, or a class where the clone is expanded.

len: 14; d_gene: NA; v_gene: TRBV12-3/TRBV12-4; abundance: many; j_gene: TRBJ1-1; CDR3nt: TGTGCCAGCACCACGGACAGAACTGACACTGAAGCTTTCTTT; CDR3aa: CASTTDRTDTEAFF
len: 14; d_gene: NA; v_gene: TRBV4-2; abundance: many; j_gene: TRBJ1-6; CDR3nt: TGTGCCAGCAGCCAACAGGGCCCAAATTCACCCCTCCACTTT; CDR3aa: CASSQQGPNSPLHF
len: 14; d_gene: NA; v_gene: TRBV27; abundance: many; j_gene: TRBJ1-1; CDR3nt: TGTGCCAGCAGTTTATACAGAACCTACACTGAAGCTTTCTTT; CDR3aa: CASSLYRTYTEAFF
len: 14; d_gene: TRBD1; v_gene: TRBV11-2; abundance: many; j_gene: TRBJ1-1; CDR3nt: TGTGCCAGCAGCAACGGACAGGGGAACACTGAAGCTTTCTTT; CDR3aa: CASSNGQGNTEAFF
len: 14; d_gene: NA; v_gene: TRBV29-1; abundance: many; j_gene: TRBJ1-1; CDR3nt: TGCAGCGTTGTGTCTCCGGGGATGAACACTGAAGCTTTCTTT; CDR3aa: CSVVSPGMNTEAFF
len: 13; d_gene: NA; v_gene: TRBV20-1; abundance: many; j_gene: TRBJ2-5; CDR3nt: TGCAGTGCGAGAAGGGGGGGCCAAGAGACCCAGTACTTC; CDR3aa: CSARRGGQETQYF
len: 14; d_gene: TRBD1; v_gene: TRBV5-1; abundance: many; j_gene: TRBJ2-1; CDR3nt: TGCGCCAGCAGTCCCGGACAGGGTTTGGATGAGCAGTTCTTC; CDR3aa: CASSPGQGLDEQFF
len: 15; d_gene: NA; v_gene: TRBV7-9; abundance: NA; j_gene: TRBJ1-6; CDR3nt: TGTGCCAGCAGCTTAGGCGGGACGTTCATGGAGCCCCTCCACTTT; CDR3aa: CASSLGGTFMEPLHF
len: 14; d_gene: TRBD1; v_gene: TRBV12-3/TRBV12-4; abundance: many; j_gene: TRBJ2-3; CDR3nt: TGTGCCAGCACTCTACGACAGGGTAGAGATACGCAGTATTTT; CDR3aa: CASTLRQGRDTQYF
len: 17; d_gene: TRBD2; v_gene: TRBV20-1; abundance: NA; j_gene: TRBJ2-3; CDR3nt: TGCAGTGCTAGAATACTAGCGGGGGGCTCTATCACAGATACGCAGTATTTT; CDR3aa: CSARILAGGSITDTQYF
len: 16; d_gene: TRBD2; v_gene: TRBV7-2; abundance: many; j_gene: TRBJ2-2; CDR3nt: TGTGCCAGCTTGTCCCAGGCGGGGGGTGAAACCGGGGAGCTGTTTTTT; CDR3aa: CASLSQAGGETGELFF
len: 17; d_gene: NA; v_gene: TRBV6-5; abundance: many; j_gene: TRBJ2-3; CDR3nt: TGTGCCAGCAGTTACACCCTCAAGTTGCGGAGCACAGATACGCAGTATTTT; CDR3aa: CASSYTLKLRSTDTQYF